This T cell receptor (beta chain) was sequenced during a study of T cells after yellow fever vaccination (dated by TCRdb to about 2019). In the study overall: The SMART-Seq v4 Ultra Low Input RNA kit was used to prepare libraries from fractions with low cell numbers. To track T-cell clones before and after primary and booster YFV17D yellow fever vaccination, bulk TCR alpha and beta repertoires were sequenced longitudinally. Two healthy male donors, one aged 18 to 30 and one aged 30 to 40 years, made up the cohort. Blood was drawn at multiple timepoints before and after primary and secondary immunization, with bulk PBMC replicates and cell subsets isolated.

Study-level results and caveats: Computational filtering was required because FACS-sorted repertoires could contain abundant contaminating clonotypes from the bulk population. A small fraction of clonotypes appeared in both the CD4 and CD8 compartments, likely as a result of convergent recombination. Most clones expanded after primary vaccination (around 96% of CD4 and roughly 91% of CD8) were re-detected after the booster, suggesting that broad memory maintenance occurred. Compared with the primary T-cell response, the secondary T-cell response was faster but weaker, reaching its peak on day 5 rather than on day 15. The study included only a couple of donors, which limits how far the findings can be generalized.

TCR cDNA was synthesized by 5'RACE template switching, which introduced a universal primer site and unique molecular identifiers. Priming for cDNA synthesis came from both the TCR alpha and TCR beta constant segments. Library amplification involved two PCR steps, and the second step added sample barcodes and sequencing adapters. Sequencing of the libraries was done on either Illumina HiSeq 2500 (2x100 bp) or NovaSeq (2x150 bp). Processing in the source paper ran as follows. Reads were demultiplexed and collapsed into UMI consensus sequences with MIGEC, and V(D)J alignment was performed with MiXCR. Vaccine-responding clonotypes were identified with edgeR using replicate PBMC samples, with FDR below 0.01 and a log2 fold change above 5 up to day 15 being required. CD4 or CD8 identity was assigned to each bulk clonotype according to whether the clonotype was present at higher abundance in the sequenced CD4 repertoire or the sequenced CD8 repertoire. The public reads were quality trimmed at Q25 with fastp and then assembled into clones with MiXCR by TCRdb, keeping productive beta chains. CDR3 protein duplicates are merged, each entry listing the most common genes and DNA. The V and J calls, along with clone size, are taken from TCRdb and not from the paper's own processing. Here the sample has some 560,000 distinct CDR3 sequences; roughly 17% occur a single time. Of the sample, 15% to 20% falls within the top ten clones.

About this clonotype itself: No cognate antigen has been identified for it. Base qualities are not at hand, and no much larger clone is one base apart.

In light of the paper, this sample's treatment or condition label describes: live attenuated yellow fever vaccine strain. Two biological replicates of bulk PBMCs were collected at each blood-draw timepoint. PBMCs were isolated from peripheral blood using a standard Ficoll-Paque protocol. TriZol was used to extract RNA from bulk PBMCs, CD4 and CD8 fractions, and dextramer-positive and dextramer-negative fractions. This receptor was obtained from a man aged 18 to 30 who received the YFV17D yellow fever vaccine. The sequenced sample was PBMCs, obtained 5 days after the first yellow fever vaccination.

The CDR3 loop reads CSARGVSYNEQFF. The DNA is TGCAGTGCTAGAGGGGTCTCCTACAATGAGCAGTTCTTC. Recombination linked TRBV20-1 to TRBJ2-1, with no confidently assigned D gene. For CDR1 and CDR2, the germline V gene (reference sequence) lists DFQATT and SNEGSKA. The V end loses 1 base and the J end loses 0 bases, and a stretch of 4 bases separates them. The CDR3 runs 13 amino acids, cysteine and phenylalanine included. The CDR3 DNA has 39 bases and is translated from base 1.